This T cell receptor beta chain comes out of a study of T cells in tuberculosis. The CDR3 is 15 amino acids. The V gene's germline CDR1 is SEHNR and CDR2 FQNEAQ (reference sequence). V was shortened by 1 base and J by 1 base, with 10 bases between the two germline ends. Sequencing of TCR-alpha and TCR-beta chains was unpaired. Sequencing used immunoSEQ multiplex PCR; TCRdb keeps in-frame clones, though not all of them. The sample shows about 54,000 clones, around 90% of them seen only once. Sorting used thawed, overnight-rested PBMC stained with anti-CD3, a viability dye and GMM-loaded CD1B tetramer. CD1B tetramers were loaded with Rhodococcus equi-derived C32 glucose monomycolate. CD14-expressing monocytes were removed from PBMC before cryopreservation and sorting. Tetramer-negative cells, approximately 100,000 per donor, were also sorted. General study results and limits: The stringent gate may have excluded weak CD1B-GMM tetramer binders.

The sample consisted of CD1b-GMM tetramer-negative cells sorted from PBMCs. The clonotype originates from an adult woman with latent tuberculosis. The V and J genes are TRBV7-9 and TRBJ2-5; tentatively, D is TRBD1 (6 bases). The CDR3 sequence: CASSLGGPVQETQYF. DNA for the CDR3: TGTGCCAGCAGCTTAGGGGGGCCGGTCCAAGAGACCCAGTACTTC.